This is a list of T cell receptor beta chains from one sample in a study of PD-1 blockade in classical Hodgkin lymphoma. The data were produced by immunoSEQ multiplex PCR, yet TCRdb's version contains in-frame clones alone and is incomplete. This sample carries some 45,000 clones, approximately 78% of them seen once, and the ten largest clones take approximately 35%. Here the sequenced sample was peripheral blood mononuclear cells (PBMCs), taken before the fourth cycle of nivolumab. The receptor set was obtained from a human donor with classical Hodgkin lymphoma. The CDR3 runs from the conserved cysteine through the conserved F or W. The D gene is left open where the match is weak. Clone size is shown for a subset of rows, as once, few, many or a class of expanded clone.

clone size	J gene	D gene	V gene	CDR3 protein	CDR3 DNA
-	TRBJ2-5	TRBD1	TRBV2	CANYSTGEETQYF	TGTGCCAACTACTCGACAGGGGAAGAGACCCAGTACTTC
few	TRBJ1-2	-	TRBV7-2	CASSLKGANYGYTF	TGTGCCAGCAGCTTAAAGGGAGCTAACTATGGCTACACCTTC
few	TRBJ1-3	-	TRBV2	CASSYSPSPPGNTIYF	TGTGCCAGCAGTTACTCCCCGAGCCCCCCTGGAAACACCATATATTTT
-	TRBJ2-1	-	TRBV7-2	CASSADYGPYNEQFF	TGTGCCAGCAGCGCGGACTACGGGCCCTACAATGAGCAGTTCTTC
-	TRBJ2-7	TRBD1	TRBV27	CASSSPTGGNYEQYF	TGTGCCAGCAGTTCACCCACAGGGGGCAACTACGAGCAGTACTTC
-	TRBJ1-5	-	TRBV6-5	CASSQGLSWGQPQHF	TGTGCCAGCAGCCAAGGTCTGAGTTGGGGTCAGCCCCAGCATTTT
-	TRBJ2-3	TRBD1	TRBV29-1	CSVRQGTSTDTQYF	TGCAGCGTCCGACAGGGGACATCCACAGATACGCAGTATTTT
-	TRBJ2-3	-	TRBV10-3	CAISDPPVDTQYF	TGTGCCATCAGTGACCCGCCGGTAGATACGCAGTATTTT
-	TRBJ1-1	-	TRBV7-2	CASSPMAGVGTEAFF	TGTGCCAGCAGCCCGATGGCGGGGGTGGGCACTGAAGCTTTCTTT
-	TRBJ2-3	-	TRBV5-8	CASSLETYSTDTQYF	TGTGCCAGCAGCTTGGAGACTTACTCCACAGATACGCAGTATTTT
-	TRBJ1-4	-	TRBV6-1	CASSERGIEKLFF	TGTGCCAGCAGTGAAAGGGGGATTGAAAAACTGTTTTTT